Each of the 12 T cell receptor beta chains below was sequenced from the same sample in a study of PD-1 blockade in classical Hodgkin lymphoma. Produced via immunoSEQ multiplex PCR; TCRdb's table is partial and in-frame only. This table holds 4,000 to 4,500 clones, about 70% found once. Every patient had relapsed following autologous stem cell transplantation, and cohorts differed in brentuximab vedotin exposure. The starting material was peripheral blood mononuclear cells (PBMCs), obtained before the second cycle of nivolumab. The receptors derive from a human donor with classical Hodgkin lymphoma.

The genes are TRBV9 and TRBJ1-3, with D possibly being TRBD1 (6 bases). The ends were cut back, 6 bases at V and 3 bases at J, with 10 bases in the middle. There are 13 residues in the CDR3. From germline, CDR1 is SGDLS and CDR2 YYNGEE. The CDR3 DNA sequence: TGTGCCAGCACCCCGACAGGTGGAAACACCATATATTTT. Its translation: CASTPTGGNTIYF.

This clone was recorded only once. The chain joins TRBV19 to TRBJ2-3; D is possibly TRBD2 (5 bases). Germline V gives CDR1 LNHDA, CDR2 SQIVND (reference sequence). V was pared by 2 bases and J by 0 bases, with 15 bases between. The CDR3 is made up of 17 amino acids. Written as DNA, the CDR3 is TGTGCCAGTAGTATATCCGGGGTCACATTTAGCACAGATACGCAGTATTTT. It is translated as CASSISGVTFSTDTQYF.

CDR3 sequence: CSVGSGAGRETQYF. DNA of the CDR3: TGCAGCGTTGGCTCAGGGGCGGGACGAGAGACCCAGTACTTC. The rearrangement joins TRBV29-1 to TRBJ2-5; D assignment may be TRBD1 or TRBD2 (6 bases each). The CDR3 totals 14 residues. Looked up from germline, CDR1 is SQVTM and CDR2 is ANQGSEA. V was pared by 4 bases and J by 4 bases, with 16 bases between.

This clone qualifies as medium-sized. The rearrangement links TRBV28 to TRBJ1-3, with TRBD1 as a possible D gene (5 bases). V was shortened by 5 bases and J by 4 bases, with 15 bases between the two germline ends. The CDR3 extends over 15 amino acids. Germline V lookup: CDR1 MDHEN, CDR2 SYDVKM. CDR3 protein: CASSAGAVAGNTIYF. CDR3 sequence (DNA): TGTGCCAGCAGTGCCGGGGCAGTTGCAGGAAACACCATATATTTT. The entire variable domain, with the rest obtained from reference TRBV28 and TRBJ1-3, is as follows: DVKVTQSSRYLVKRTGEKVFLECVQDMDHENMFWYRQDPGLGLRLIYFSYDVKMKEKGDIPEGYSVSREKKERFSLILESASTNQTSMYLCASSAGAVAGNTIYFGEGSWLTVV.

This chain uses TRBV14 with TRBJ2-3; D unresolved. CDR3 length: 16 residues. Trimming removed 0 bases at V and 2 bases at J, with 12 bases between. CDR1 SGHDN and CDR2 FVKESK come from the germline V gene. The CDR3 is CASSQEFRHSTDTQYF. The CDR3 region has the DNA TGTGCCAGCAGCCAAGAGTTTAGGCACTCCACAGATACGCAGTATTTT.

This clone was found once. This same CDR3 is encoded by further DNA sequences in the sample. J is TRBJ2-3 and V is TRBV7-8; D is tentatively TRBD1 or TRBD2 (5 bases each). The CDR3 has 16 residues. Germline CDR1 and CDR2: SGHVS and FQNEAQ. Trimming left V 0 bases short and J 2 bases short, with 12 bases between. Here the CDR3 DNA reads TGTGCCAGCAGCTTAGCGGGGGTCACCAACACAGATACGCAGTATTTT. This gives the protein CASSLAGVTNTDTQYF.

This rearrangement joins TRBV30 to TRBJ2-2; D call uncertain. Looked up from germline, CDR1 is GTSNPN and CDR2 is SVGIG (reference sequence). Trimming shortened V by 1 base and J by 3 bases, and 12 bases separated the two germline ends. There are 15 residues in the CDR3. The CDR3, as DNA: TGTGCCTGGAGTGCAATGGGTTCGGACACCGGGGAGCTGTTTTTT. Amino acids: CAWSAMGSDTGELFF.

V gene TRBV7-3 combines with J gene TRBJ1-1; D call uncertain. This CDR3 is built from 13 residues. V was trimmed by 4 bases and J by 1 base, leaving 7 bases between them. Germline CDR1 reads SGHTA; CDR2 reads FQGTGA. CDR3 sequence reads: CASSSTRNTEAFF. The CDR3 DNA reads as TGTGCCAGCAGCTCTACGAGGAACACTGAAGCTTTCTTT. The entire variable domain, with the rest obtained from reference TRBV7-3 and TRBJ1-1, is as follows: GAGVSQTPSNKVTEKGKYVELRCDPISGHTALYWYRQSLGQGPEFLIYFQGTGAADDSGLPNDRFFAVRPEGSVSTLKIQRTERGDSAVYLCASSSTRNTEAFFGQGTRLTVV.

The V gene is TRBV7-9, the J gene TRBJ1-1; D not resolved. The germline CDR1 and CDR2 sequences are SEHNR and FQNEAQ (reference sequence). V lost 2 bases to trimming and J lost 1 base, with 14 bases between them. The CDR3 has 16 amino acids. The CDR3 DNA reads TGTGCCAGCAGCTTATCTCGGTCATCGAGGAACACTGAAGCTTTCTTT. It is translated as CASSLSRSSRNTEAFF.

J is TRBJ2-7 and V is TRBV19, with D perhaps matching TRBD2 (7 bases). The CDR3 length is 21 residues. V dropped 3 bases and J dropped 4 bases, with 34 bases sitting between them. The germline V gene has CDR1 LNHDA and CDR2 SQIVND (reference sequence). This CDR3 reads CASSIHYWLAETHPRGYEQYF. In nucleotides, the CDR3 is TGTGCCAGTAGTATCCACTATTGGCTAGCGGAAACTCATCCCAGGGGATACGAGCAGTACTTC. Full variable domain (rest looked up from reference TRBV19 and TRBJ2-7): DGGITQSPKYLFRKEGQNVTLSCEQNLNHDAMYWYRQDPGQGLRLIYYSQIVNDFQKGDIAEGYSVSREKKESFPLTVTSAQKNPTAFYLCASSIHYWLAETHPRGYEQYFGPGTRLTVT.

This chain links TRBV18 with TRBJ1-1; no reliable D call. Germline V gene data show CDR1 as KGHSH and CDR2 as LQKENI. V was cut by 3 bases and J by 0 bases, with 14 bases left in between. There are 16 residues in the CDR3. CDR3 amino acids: CASSPRGEMMNTEAFF. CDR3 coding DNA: TGTGCCAGCTCACCTCGCGGGGAAATGATGAACACTGAAGCTTTCTTT.

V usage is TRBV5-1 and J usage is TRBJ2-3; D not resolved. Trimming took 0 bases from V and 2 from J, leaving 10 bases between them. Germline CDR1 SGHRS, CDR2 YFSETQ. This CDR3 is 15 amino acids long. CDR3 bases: TGCGCCAGCAGCTTGGAGGGCCAGATCACAGATACGCAGTATTTT. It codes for CASSLEGQITDTQYF. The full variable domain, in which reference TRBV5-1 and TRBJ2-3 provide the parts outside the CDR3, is KAGVTQTPRYLIKTRGQQVTLSCSPISGHRSVSWYQQTPGQGLQFLFEYFSETQRNKGNFPGRFSGRQFSNSRSEMNVSTLELGDSALYLCASSLEGQITDTQYFGPGTRLTVL.